This T cell receptor (beta chain) is drawn from a study of T cells of healthy individuals (dated by TCRdb to between 2018 and 2020). Libraries were constructed by 5' RACE. Sequencing relied on an Illumina MiSeq. TCRdb's own reprocessing of the public reads used fastp at Q25 and MiXCR and kept productive beta chains. CDR3 protein duplicates are merged, each entry listing the most common genes and DNA. This sample gives 40,000 to 60,000 distinct CDR3 sequences in total; 14% to 15% of them show up just once. The ten largest clones take up around 15% of the sample. The germline V gene yields SGHDN for CDR1 and FVKESK for CDR2. The junction carries 9 bases between V and J, which are trimmed by 1 base and 0 bases respectively. The CDR3 has 16 amino acids, counting the end cysteine and phenylalanine. The sequence is cut down to CDR3 DNA, 48 bases in frame from base 1. This clonotype was detected ten times or more. Which antigen it targets is not known. Within one base of it there is no much larger clone, and no base qualities were kept.

The receptor was isolated from a human donor in good health. The rearranged segments are TRBV14 and TRBJ2-2, with the D gene not confidently named. The sequence in DNA is TGTGCCAGCAGCCAAGTAGCAGGCTCGAACACCGGGGAGCTGTTTTTT. Its protein reads: CASSQVAGSNTGELFF.